This record covers a single T cell receptor beta chain. TCRdb's table, derived via immunoSEQ multiplex PCR, lists solely in-frame clones and lacks some. The sample carries 50,000 to 70,000 clones, approximately 85% recorded once. The entry originates in a study of OX40 agonist ivuxolimab in advanced cancers. Trimming stripped 6 bases from V and 5 bases from J, with 13 bases between. The CDR3 runs 13 residues. Germline CDR1 and CDR2: SNHLY and FYNNEI. This TCR was sampled from an adult with an advanced solid tumor such as melanoma, head and neck, liver or kidney cancer. This chain joins TRBV2 and TRBJ2-5, with D perhaps matching TRBD2 (6 bases). Sequencing used CD4+ or CD8+ T cells sorted from blood, obtained in a trial of the OX40 agonist ivuxolimab. In DNA, the CDR3 is TGTGCCAGCAGAACCCCCGGGAGTGAGACCCAGTACTTC. This sequence encodes CASRTPGSETQYF.